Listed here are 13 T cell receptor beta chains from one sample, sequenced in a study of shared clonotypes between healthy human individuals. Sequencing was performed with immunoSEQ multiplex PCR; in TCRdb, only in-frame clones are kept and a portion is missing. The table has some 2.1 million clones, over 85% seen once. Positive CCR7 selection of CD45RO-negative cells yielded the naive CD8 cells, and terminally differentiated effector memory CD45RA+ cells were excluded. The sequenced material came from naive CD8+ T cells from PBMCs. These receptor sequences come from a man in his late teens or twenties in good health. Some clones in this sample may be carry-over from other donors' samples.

The CDR3 loop is CASSLAGFQETQYF. The CDR3 DNA reads TGTGCCAGCAGTTTGGCTGGTTTCCAAGAGACCCAGTACTTC. This rearrangement joins TRBV28 to TRBJ2-5, with D unresolved. This CDR3 is built from 14 residues. The V and J ends lost 3 bases and 1 base respectively, with 9 bases between them. Germline CDR1 MDHEN, CDR2 SYDVKM.

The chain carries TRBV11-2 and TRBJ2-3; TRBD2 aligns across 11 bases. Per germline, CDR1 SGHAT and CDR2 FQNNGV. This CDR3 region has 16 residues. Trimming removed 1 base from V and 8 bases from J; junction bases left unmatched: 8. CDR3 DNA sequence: TGTGCCAGCAGCTTAGTTCTAGCGGGAGGCCCCAGTACGCAGTATTTT. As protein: CASSLVLAGGPSTQYF. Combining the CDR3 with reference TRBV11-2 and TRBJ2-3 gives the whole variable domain EAGVAQSPRYKIIEKRQSVAFWCNPISGHATLYWYQQILGQGPKLLIQFQNNGVVDDSQLPKDRFSAERLKGVDSTLKIQPAKLEDSAVYLCASSLVLAGGPSTQYFGPGTRLTVL.

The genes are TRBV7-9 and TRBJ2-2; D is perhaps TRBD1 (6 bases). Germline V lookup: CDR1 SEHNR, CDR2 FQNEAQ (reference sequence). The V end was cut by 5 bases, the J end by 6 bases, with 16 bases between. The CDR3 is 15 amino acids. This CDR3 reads CASSPSGHIPGELFF. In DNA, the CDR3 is TGTGCCAGCAGCCCCTCGGGACATATCCCCGGGGAGCTGTTTTTT.

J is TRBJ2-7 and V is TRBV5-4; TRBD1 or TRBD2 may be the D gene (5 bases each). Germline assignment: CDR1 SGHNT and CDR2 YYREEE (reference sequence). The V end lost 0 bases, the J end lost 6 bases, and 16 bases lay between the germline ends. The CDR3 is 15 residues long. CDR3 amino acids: CASSLAPGVGVEQYF. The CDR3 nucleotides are TGTGCCAGCAGCTTGGCCCCAGGTGTGGGGGTCGAGCAGTACTTC.

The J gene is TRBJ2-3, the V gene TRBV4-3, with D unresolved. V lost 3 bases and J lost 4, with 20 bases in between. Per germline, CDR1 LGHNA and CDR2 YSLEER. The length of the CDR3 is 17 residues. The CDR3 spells CASSQPPGRPGSDTQYF. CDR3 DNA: TGCGCCAGCAGCCAGCCTCCGGGCCGGCCGGGTTCAGATACGCAGTATTTT.

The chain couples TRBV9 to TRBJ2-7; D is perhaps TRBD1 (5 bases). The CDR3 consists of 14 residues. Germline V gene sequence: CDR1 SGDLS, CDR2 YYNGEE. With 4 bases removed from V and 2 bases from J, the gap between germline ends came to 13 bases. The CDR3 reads CASSSLRTPYEQYF. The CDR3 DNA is TGTGCCAGCAGCTCCCTCCGGACACCCTACGAGCAGTACTTC.

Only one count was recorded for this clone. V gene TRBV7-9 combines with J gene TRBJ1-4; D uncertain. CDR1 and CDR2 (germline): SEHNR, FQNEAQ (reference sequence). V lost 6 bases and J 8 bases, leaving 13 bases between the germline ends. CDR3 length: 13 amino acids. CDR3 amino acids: CASSSDWEEKLFF. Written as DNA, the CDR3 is TGTGCCAGCAGTTCGGATTGGGAGGAAAAACTGTTTTTT.

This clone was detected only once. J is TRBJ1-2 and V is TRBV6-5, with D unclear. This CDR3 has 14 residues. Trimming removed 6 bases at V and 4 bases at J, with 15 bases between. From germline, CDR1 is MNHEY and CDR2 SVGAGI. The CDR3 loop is CASRKTASSYGYTF. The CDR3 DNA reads TGTGCCAGCAGGAAAACAGCCTCTTCCTATGGCTACACCTTC.

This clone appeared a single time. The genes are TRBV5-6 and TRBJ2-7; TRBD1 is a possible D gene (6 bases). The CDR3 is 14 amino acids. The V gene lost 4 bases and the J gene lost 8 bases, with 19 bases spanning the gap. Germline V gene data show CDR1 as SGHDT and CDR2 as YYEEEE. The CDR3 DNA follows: TGTGCCAGCAGCCCAGGGACAAGAGATACGAAGCAGTACTTC. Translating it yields CASSPGTRDTKQYF.

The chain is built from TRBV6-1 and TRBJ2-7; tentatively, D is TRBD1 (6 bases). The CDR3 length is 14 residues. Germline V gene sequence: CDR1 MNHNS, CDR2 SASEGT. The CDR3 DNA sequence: TGTGCTAGCCAGGGGCCGAGCCCTTCCTACGAGCAGTACTTC. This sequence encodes CASQGPSPSYEQYF.

CDR3 sequence reads: CASSWDGSYEQYF. CDR3 DNA sequence: TGCGCCAGCAGCTGGGACGGGTCCTACGAGCAGTACTTC. The chain has TRBV5-1 and TRBJ2-7; D tentatively reads TRBD1 or TRBD2 (5 bases each). The CDR3 is 13 residues long. The V end lost 3 bases, the J end lost 1 base, and 8 bases lay between the germline ends. CDR1 and CDR2 (germline): SGHRS, YFSETQ.

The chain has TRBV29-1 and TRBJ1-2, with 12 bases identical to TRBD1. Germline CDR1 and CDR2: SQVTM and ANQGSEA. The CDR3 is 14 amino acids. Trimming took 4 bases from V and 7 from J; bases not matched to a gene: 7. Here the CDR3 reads CSVVTGTGGGGYTF. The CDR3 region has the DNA TGCAGCGTTGTGACCGGGACAGGGGGCGGTGGCTACACCTTC.

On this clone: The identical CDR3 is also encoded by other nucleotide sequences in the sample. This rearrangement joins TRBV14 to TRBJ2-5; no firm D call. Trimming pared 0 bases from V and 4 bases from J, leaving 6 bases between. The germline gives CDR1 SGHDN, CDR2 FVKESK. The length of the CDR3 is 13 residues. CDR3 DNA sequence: TGTGCCAGCAGCCAAGATTACGGAGAGACCCAGTACTTC. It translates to CASSQDYGETQYF. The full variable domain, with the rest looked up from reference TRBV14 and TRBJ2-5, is EAGVTQFPSHSVIEKGQTVTLRCDPISGHDNLYWYRRVMGKEIKFLLHFVKESKQDESGMPNNRFLAERTGGTYSTLKVQPAELEDSGVYFCASSQDYGETQYFGPGTRLLVL.